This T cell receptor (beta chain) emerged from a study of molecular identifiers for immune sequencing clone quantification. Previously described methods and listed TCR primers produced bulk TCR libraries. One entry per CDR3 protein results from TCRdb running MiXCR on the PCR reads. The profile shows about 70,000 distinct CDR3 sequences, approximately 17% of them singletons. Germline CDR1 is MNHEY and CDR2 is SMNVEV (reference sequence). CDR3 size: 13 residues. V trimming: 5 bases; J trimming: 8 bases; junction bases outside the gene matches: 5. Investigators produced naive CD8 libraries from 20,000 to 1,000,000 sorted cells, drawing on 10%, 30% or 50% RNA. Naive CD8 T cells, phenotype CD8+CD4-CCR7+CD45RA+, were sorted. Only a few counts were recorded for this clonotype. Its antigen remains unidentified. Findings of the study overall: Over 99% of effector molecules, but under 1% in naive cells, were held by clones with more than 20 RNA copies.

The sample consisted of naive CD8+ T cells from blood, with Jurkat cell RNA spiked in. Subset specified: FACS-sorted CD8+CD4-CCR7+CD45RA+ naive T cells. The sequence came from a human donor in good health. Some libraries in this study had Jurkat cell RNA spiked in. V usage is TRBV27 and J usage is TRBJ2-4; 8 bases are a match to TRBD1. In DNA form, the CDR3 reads TGTGCCAGCAGTCGGACAGGGCTGGACATTCAGTACTTC. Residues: CASSRTGLDIQYF.